This T cell receptor beta chain was retrieved from a study of shared clonotypes between healthy human individuals. Investigators divided CD4+ cells into CD45RA+ naive and CD45RA-negative memory subsets. The CDR3 totals 13 residues. J lost 9 bases, V lost 3 bases, and 5 bases had no gene match. Germline V gene sequence: CDR1 WNHNN, CDR2 SYGVQD (reference sequence). The deep-level immunoSEQ assay was used. As handled by the study authors: ImmunoSEQ supplied junction-only sequences lacking quality scores, so filtering was different. Libraries were prepared by immunoSEQ multiplex PCR; TCRdb keeps only in-frame clonotypes and omits some of them. V and J calls and clone size are copied from that table; D and trimming were computed from the DNA. The sample shows 2 million to 2.5 million clones, approximately 96% of them seen only once.

Material: naive CD4+ T cells sorted from blood. Subset denoted: CD45RA+ positively selected. The V gene is TRBV10-1, the J gene TRBJ2-1; 7 positions match TRBD1. The sequence was obtained from a man between 18 and 29 years old in good health. The CDR3 is CASSEQGTGEQFF. The CDR3 DNA follows: TGCGCCAGCAGTGAACAGGGGACGGGTGAGCAGTTCTTC.